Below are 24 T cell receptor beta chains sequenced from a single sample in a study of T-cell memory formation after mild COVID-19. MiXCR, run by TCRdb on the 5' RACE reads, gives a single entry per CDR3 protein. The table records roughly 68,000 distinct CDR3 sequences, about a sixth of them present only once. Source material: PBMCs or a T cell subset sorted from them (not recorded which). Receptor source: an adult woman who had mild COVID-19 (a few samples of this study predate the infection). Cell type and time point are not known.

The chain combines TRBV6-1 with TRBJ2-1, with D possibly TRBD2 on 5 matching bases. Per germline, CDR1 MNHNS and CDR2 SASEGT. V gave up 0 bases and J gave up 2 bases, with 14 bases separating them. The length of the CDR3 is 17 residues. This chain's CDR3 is CASSEALTRIAYNEQFF. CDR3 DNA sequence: TGTGCCAGCAGTGAAGCTTTAACTAGGATTGCCTACAATGAGCAGTTCTTC.

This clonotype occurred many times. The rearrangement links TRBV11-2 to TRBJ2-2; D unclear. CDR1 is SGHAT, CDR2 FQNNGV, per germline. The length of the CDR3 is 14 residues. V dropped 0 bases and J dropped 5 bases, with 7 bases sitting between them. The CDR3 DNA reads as TGTGCCAGCAGCTTAGATGTGGCTACCGGGGAGCTGTTTTTT. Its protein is CASSLDVATGELFF.

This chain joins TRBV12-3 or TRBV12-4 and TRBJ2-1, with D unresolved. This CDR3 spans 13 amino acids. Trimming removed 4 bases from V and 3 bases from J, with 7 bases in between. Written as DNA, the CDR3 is TGTGCCAGCAGTTCACATTACTACAATGAGCAGTTCTTC. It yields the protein CASSSHYYNEQFF.

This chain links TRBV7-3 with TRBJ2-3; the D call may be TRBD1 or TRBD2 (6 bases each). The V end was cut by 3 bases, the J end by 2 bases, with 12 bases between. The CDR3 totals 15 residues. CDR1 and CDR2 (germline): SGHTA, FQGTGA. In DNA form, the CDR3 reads TGTGCCAGCAGCTTGATCGGGGGCGTCACAGATACGCAGTATTTT. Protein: CASSLIGGVTDTQYF.

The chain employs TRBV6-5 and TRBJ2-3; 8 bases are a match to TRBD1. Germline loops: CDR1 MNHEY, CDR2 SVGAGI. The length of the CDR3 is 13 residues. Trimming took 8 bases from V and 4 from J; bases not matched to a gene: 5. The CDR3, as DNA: TGTGCCAGCGGACAGGGTATCGCAGATACGCAGTATTTT. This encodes CASGQGIADTQYF.

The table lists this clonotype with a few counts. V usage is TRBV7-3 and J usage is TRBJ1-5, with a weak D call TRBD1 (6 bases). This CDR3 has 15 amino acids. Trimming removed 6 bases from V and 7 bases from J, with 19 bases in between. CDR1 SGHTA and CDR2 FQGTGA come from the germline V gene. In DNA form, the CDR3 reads TGTGCCAGCAGTTTTCCCGCGGGGGGCCGACAGCCCCAGCATTTT. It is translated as CASSFPAGGRQPQHF.

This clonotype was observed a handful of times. The CDR3 region is CASSPRGTSSYNEQFF. The DNA for the CDR3 is TGTGCCAGCAGCCCGCGAGGGACGTCGTCCTACAATGAGCAGTTCTTC. The chain carries TRBV4-2 and TRBJ2-1; D may correspond to TRBD1 or TRBD2 (5 bases each). The germline V gene has CDR1 LGHNA and CDR2 YNFKEQ. CDR3 length: 16 amino acids. V shed 4 bases and J shed 1 base, with 14 bases lying between them.

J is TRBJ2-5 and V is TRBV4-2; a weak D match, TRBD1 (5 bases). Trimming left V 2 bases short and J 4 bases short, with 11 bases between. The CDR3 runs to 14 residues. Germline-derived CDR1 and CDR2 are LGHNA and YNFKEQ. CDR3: CASSQPGWGETQYF. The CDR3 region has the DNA TGTGCCAGCAGCCAACCAGGGTGGGGAGAGACCCAGTACTTC.

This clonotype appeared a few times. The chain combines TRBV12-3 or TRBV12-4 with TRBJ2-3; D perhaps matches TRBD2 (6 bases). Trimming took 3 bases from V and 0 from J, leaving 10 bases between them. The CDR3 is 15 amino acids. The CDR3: CASSFILASTDTQYF. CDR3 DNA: TGTGCCAGCAGTTTTATCCTAGCGAGCACAGATACGCAGTATTTT.

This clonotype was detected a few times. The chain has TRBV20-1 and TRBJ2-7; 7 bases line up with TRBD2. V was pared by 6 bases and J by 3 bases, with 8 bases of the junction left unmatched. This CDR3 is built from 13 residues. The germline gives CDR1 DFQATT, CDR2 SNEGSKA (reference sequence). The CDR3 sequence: CSARLARGYEQYF. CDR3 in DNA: TGCAGTGCCAGACTAGCCCGGGGCTACGAGCAGTACTTC.

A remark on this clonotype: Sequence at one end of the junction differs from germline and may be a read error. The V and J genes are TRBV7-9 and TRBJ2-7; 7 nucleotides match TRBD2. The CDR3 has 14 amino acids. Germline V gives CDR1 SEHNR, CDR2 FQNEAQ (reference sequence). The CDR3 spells CDSSSGLGREEQYF. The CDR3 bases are TGTGACAGCAGCTCCGGCTTAGGGAGGGAAGAGCAGTACTTC.

The CDR3 sequence: CASSLKARQGYQETQYF. The CDR3, as DNA: TGTGCCAGCAGCTTAAAAGCGCGGCAGGGGTACCAAGAGACCCAGTACTTC. The gene calls are TRBV7-3 and TRBJ2-5; tentative D call: TRBD1 (6 bases). Trimming pared 1 base from V and 0 bases from J, leaving 15 bases between. CDR1 and CDR2 from the germline V gene are SGHTA and FQGTGA. The CDR3 totals 17 residues.

The CDR3 coding sequence is TGCGCCAGCAGCCAAGATTTAGGGGGTTATGGGAGAGAAAAACTGTTTTTT. Translating gives CASSQDLGGYGREKLFF. The chain links TRBV4-3 to TRBJ1-4, with D possibly matching TRBD1 (6 bases). Per germline, CDR1 LGHNA and CDR2 YSLEER. This CDR3 region has 17 residues. Trimming shortened V by 0 bases and J by 8 bases, and 19 bases separated the two germline ends.

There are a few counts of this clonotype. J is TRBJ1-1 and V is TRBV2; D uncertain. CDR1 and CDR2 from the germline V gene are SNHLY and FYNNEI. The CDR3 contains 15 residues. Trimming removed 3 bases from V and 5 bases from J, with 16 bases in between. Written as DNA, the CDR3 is TGTGCCAGCAGTGAGAGGGAGGGCTGGGTGACTGAAGCTTTCTTT. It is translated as CASSEREGWVTEAFF.

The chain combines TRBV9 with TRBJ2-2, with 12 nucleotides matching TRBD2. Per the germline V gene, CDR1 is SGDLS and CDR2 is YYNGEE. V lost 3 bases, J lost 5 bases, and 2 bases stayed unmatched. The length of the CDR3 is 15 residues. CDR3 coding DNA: TGTGCCAGCAGCGGGACTAGCGGGACAACCGGGGAGCTGTTTTTT. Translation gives CASSGTSGTTGELFF.

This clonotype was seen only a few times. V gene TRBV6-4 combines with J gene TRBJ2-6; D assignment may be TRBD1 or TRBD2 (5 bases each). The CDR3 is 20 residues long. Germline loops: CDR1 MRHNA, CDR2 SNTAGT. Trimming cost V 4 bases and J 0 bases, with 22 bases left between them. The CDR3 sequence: CASSVLNSRGHLSGANVLTF. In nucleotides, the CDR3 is TGTGCCAGCAGTGTCTTAAATTCCCGGGGCCACCTCTCTGGGGCCAACGTCCTGACTTTC.

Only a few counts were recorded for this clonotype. CDR3: CASSQDMTMNTEAFF. Here the CDR3 DNA reads TGCGCCAGCAGCCAAGATATGACAATGAACACTGAAGCTTTCTTT. The genes are TRBV4-1 and TRBJ1-1, with no clear D. Germline V gene lookup returns CDR1 MGHRA and CDR2 YSYEKL. The V end was cut by 0 bases, the J end by 0 bases, with 8 bases between. The CDR3 is made up of 15 amino acids.

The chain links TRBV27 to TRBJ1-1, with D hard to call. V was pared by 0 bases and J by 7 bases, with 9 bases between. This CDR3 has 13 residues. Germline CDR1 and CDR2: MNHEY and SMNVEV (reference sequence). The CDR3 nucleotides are TGTGCCAGCAGTTTATCATTGTGGGGTGAAGCTTTCTTT. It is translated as CASSLSLWGEAFF.

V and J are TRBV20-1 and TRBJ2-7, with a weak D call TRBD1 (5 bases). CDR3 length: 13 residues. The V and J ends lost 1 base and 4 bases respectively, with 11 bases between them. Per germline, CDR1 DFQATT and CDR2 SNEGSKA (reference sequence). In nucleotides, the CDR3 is TGCAGTGCTAGAGCACCAGGGTTGTACGAGCAGTACTTC. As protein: CSARAPGLYEQYF.

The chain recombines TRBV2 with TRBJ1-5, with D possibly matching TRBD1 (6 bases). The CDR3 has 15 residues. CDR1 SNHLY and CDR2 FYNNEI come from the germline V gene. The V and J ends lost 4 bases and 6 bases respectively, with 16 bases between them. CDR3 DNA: TGTGCCAGCAGTGTGGGAGGAAGGGGGGCTCAGCCCCAGCATTTT. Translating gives CASSVGGRGAQPQHF.

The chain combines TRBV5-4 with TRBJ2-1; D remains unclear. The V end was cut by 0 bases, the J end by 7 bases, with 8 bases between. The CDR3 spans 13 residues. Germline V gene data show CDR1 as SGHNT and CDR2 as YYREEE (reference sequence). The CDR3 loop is CASSLAPTNEQFF. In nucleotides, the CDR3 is TGTGCCAGCAGCTTGGCGCCAACGAATGAGCAGTTCTTC.

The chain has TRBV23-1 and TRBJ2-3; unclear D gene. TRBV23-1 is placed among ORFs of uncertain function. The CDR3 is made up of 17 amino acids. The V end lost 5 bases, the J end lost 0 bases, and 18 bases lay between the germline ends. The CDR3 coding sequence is TGCGCCAGCAGTACTCGCGGTACCTTCACTAGCACAGATACGCAGTATTTT. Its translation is CASSTRGTFTSTDTQYF.

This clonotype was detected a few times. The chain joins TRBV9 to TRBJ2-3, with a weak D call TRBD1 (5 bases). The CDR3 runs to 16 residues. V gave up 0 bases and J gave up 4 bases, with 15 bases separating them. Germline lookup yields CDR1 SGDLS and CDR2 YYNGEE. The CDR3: CASSVGGDRLSDTQYF. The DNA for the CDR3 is TGTGCCAGCAGCGTAGGTGGTGACAGACTCTCAGATACGCAGTATTTT.

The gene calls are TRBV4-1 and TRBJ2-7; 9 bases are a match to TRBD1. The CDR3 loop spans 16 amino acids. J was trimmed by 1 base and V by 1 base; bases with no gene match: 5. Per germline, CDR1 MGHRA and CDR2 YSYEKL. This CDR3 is CASSQVATGGSYEQYF. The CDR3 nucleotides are TGCGCCAGCAGCCAAGTGGCGACAGGGGGGTCCTACGAGCAGTACTTC.